The 11 T cell receptor beta chains listed next were all sequenced from one sample in a study of blood T cell repertoires in COVID-19. Libraries were prepared by immunoSEQ multiplex PCR; TCRdb keeps only in-frame clonotypes and omits some of them. The sample yields about 260,000 clones, around 88% seen once. The sample taken for sequencing was peripheral blood. The receptors were sampled from a man aged 30-40 years with active or convalescent COVID-19.

The chain is built from TRBV19 and TRBJ1-6, with 9 bases fitting TRBD1. Germline V gene sequence: CDR1 LNHDA, CDR2 SQIVND (reference sequence). The V gene end was trimmed by 3 bases and the J gene end by 9 bases; junction bases not matched to a gene: 12. The length of the CDR3 is 17 residues. The chain's CDR3 is CASSIVHGDRVASPLHF. DNA of the CDR3: TGTGCCAGTAGTATCGTTCACGGGGACAGGGTGGCTTCACCCCTCCACTTT.

V is TRBV19 and J is TRBJ2-1; D might be TRBD1 (5 bases). Trimming removed 3 bases from V and 8 bases from J, with 26 bases in between. The CDR3 is 18 residues long. The germline gives CDR1 LNHDA, CDR2 SQIVND (reference sequence). CDR3: CASSIFKRAGPRIHEQFF. The CDR3 DNA reads as TGTGCCAGTAGTATTTTTAAGCGAGCAGGGCCTAGAATCCATGAGCAGTTCTTC.

The rearrangement uses TRBV7-2 and TRBJ1-2; 7 nucleotides match TRBD1. From germline, CDR1 is SGHTA and CDR2 FQGNSA. V lost 8 bases and J lost 5; bases outside the gene matches: 8. The CDR3 is 13 residues long. The CDR3 loop reads CASGRDSSYGYTF. The CDR3 nucleotides are TGTGCCAGCGGGCGGGACAGCTCTTATGGCTACACCTTC. Full variable domain (outside the CDR3, taken from reference TRBV7-2 and TRBJ1-2): GAGVSQSPSNKVTEKGKDVELRCDPISGHTALYWYRQSLGQGLEFLIYFQGNSAPDKSGLPSDRFSAERTGGSVSTLTIQRTQQEDSAVYLCASGRDSSYGYTFGSGTRLTVV.

This chain links TRBV5-5 with TRBJ2-3; 8 bases are shared with TRBD1. V trimming: 0 bases; J trimming: 8 bases; junction bases outside the gene matches: 8. CDR1 and CDR2 from the germline V gene are SGHKS and YYEKEE (reference sequence). This CDR3 is 15 amino acids long. The CDR3 DNA is TGTGCCAGCAGCTTGGGACAGGGGCCACAGTCTACGCAGTATTTT. This encodes CASSLGQGPQSTQYF.

J is TRBJ2-3 and V is TRBV5-8; 15 positions match TRBD2. In germline, CDR1 is SGHTS, CDR2 YDEGEE. V dropped 3 bases and J dropped 5; count of bases not matched to a gene: 16. This CDR3 comprises 20 residues. CDR3 amino acids: CASSWPGLAGGTHPGDTQYF. In DNA form, the CDR3 reads TGTGCCAGCAGCTGGCCGGGACTAGCGGGGGGCACACACCCCGGAGATACGCAGTATTTT.

V usage is TRBV2 and J usage is TRBJ2-7; 10 bases are shared with TRBD2. This CDR3 has 14 residues. After removal of 6 bases from V and 3 bases from J, the junction contained 5 bases not matched to a gene. Germline lookup yields CDR1 SNHLY and CDR2 FYNNEI. DNA of the CDR3: TGTGCCAGCAGGCTAGCGGGGGTCAGCTACGAGCAGTACTTC. It yields the protein CASRLAGVSYEQYF.

The chain combines TRBV19 with TRBJ2-7; a weak D match, TRBD2 (7 bases). From germline, CDR1 is LNHDA and CDR2 SQIVND (reference sequence). V was clipped by 6 bases and J by 4 bases, with 28 bases between them. This CDR3 region has 18 residues. CDR3 coding DNA: TGTGCCAGTAGGATGATCCGGGCGGGGGCGCTAGCGGCGTACGAGCAGTACTTC. This codes for CASRMIRAGALAAYEQYF.

This clone was seen once. The chain recombines TRBV10-1 with TRBJ2-7; 9 bases agree with TRBD2. Germline V gene sequence: CDR1 WNHNN, CDR2 SYGVQD (reference sequence). This CDR3 comprises 15 residues. The V and J ends lost 0 bases and 6 bases, in that order; junction bases with no gene match: 6. CDR3 sequence: CASSESPSGAFEQYF. CDR3 coding DNA: TGCGCCAGCAGTGAGTCACCTAGCGGGGCGTTCGAGCAGTACTTC.

The chain uses TRBV5-6 and TRBJ2-1; TRBD1 agrees at 8 bases. The CDR3 is 15 residues long. J was trimmed by 2 bases and V by 4 bases; bases with no gene match: 5. CDR1 is SGHDT, CDR2 YYEEEE, per germline. CDR3 sequence: CASSPDRAPYNEQFF. CDR3 DNA: TGTGCCAGCAGCCCGGACAGGGCACCCTACAATGAGCAGTTCTTC.

The chain uses TRBV3-1 (or the pseudogene TRBV3-2) and TRBJ2-5; TRBD2 matches at 10 bases. Germline V CDR1 and CDR2: LGHDT, YNNKEL (reference sequence). V lost 6 bases and J lost 1; bases outside the gene matches: 17. CDR3 length equals 19 residues. CDR3 in DNA: TGTGCCAGCAGACTCGGTCCTGAGAAGCGGGGGGGCTTCCAAGAGACCCAGTACTTC. This translates into CASRLGPEKRGGFQETQYF.

This chain connects TRBV2 to TRBJ2-7; a weak D match, TRBD1 (6 bases). Germline V gives CDR1 SNHLY, CDR2 FYNNEI. The CDR3 is 15 amino acids. The V end was cut by 3 bases, the J end by 2 bases, with 14 bases between. This CDR3 is CASSEWDTIPYEQYF. CDR3 nucleotides: TGTGCCAGCAGTGAGTGGGACACTATACCCTACGAGCAGTACTTC.